These 28 T cell receptor beta chains came from one sample sequenced in a study of cytomegalovirus exposure and HLA in healthy donors. Clones were read by immunoSEQ multiplex PCR, and TCRdb kept only the in-frame ones, dropping some. There are just under 75,000 clones in the sample; around 94% occur only once, and roughly 3.2% lies in the top ten. Sequenced sample: PBMCs. Receptor source: a woman younger than 35 in good health and CMV-seropositive.

This clone was seen once. The chain has TRBV30 and TRBJ2-5, with TRBD2 as a possible D gene (5 bases). The CDR3 runs 14 residues. Trimming cost V 2 bases and J 5 bases, with 15 bases left between them. CDR1 and CDR2 from the germline V gene are GTSNPN and SVGIG (reference sequence). CDR3 sequence reads: CAWSKRGIAETQYF. The CDR3 region has the DNA TGTGCCTGGAGTAAAAGAGGGATCGCGGAGACCCAGTACTTC.

The V gene is TRBV4-2, the J gene TRBJ2-5, with TRBD2 identical over 10 bases. Germline CDR1 is LGHNA and CDR2 is YNFKEQ. The CDR3 runs 17 residues. V dropped 1 base and J dropped 3; count of bases not matched to a gene: 8. The CDR3 bases are TGTGCCAGCAGCCAAGGGACTAGCGGTACCTCGGAAGAGACCCAGTACTTC. Amino acid sequence: CASSQGTSGTSEETQYF.

This chain links TRBV28 with TRBJ1-1; tentative D call: TRBD1 (6 bases). The CDR3 extends over 15 amino acids. Germline CDR1 MDHEN, CDR2 SYDVKM. V dropped 6 bases and J dropped 2 bases, with 16 bases sitting between them. DNA for the CDR3: TGTGCCAGCAGCTCAGACATCAGGGGCAACACTGAAGCTTTCTTT. Translating gives CASSSDIRGNTEAFF.

The gene calls are TRBV7-2 and TRBJ2-2; 8 bases line up with TRBD2. The CDR3 loop spans 14 amino acids. V lost 5 bases to trimming and J lost 6 bases; unmatched junction nucleotides: 5. Germline-derived CDR1 and CDR2 are SGHTA and FQGNSA. The CDR3 DNA reads TGTGCCAGCAGCCCCCGGGGGGGGGCCGGGGAGCTGTTTTTT. This gives the protein CASSPRGGAGELFF.

This clone was observed a handful of times. The rearrangement joins TRBV2 to TRBJ2-7; 7 nucleotides agree with TRBD1. The CDR3 runs 14 residues. The germline V gene has CDR1 SNHLY and CDR2 FYNNEI. Trimming cost V 8 bases and J 6 bases; bases outside gene matches: 13. DNA for the CDR3: TGTGCCAGCGAGAAAGGACAGGCGGTGCTCGAGCAGTACTTC. It is translated as CASEKGQAVLEQYF.

This chain links TRBV6-1 with TRBJ2-5, with D possibly TRBD1 on 5 matching bases. This CDR3 region has 15 residues. V lost 4 bases and J 2 bases, leaving 14 bases between the germline ends. Germline V gene sequence: CDR1 MNHNS, CDR2 SASEGT. CDR3 in DNA: TGTGCCAGCAGTGTTATAGGGGATCGTCAAGAGACCCAGTACTTC. Its translation: CASSVIGDRQETQYF.

The chain couples TRBV29-1 to TRBJ2-1, with 9 bases aligning to TRBD2. The CDR3 loop spans 16 amino acids. After removal of 6 bases from V and 2 bases from J, the junction contained 11 bases not matched to a gene. CDR1 SQVTM and CDR2 ANQGSEA come from the germline V gene. CDR3 nucleotide sequence: TGCAGCGTGGGGGGTGGAGCGGGAGGTACCTACAATGAGCAGTTCTTC. Protein sequence: CSVGGGAGGTYNEQFF.

The V call is TRBV5-1, the J call TRBJ2-3; 8 nucleotides line up with TRBD1. Losses at the gene ends were 4 bases for V and 3 bases for J; bases not matched to a gene: 7. The CDR3 sequence is 15 residues long. Germline loops: CDR1 SGHRS, CDR2 YFSETQ. The CDR3 DNA reads as TGCGCCAGCAGCCCCCAGGACAGGGTAACAGATACGCAGTATTTT. Translation gives CASSPQDRVTDTQYF.

This clone was seen just once. The rearrangement joins TRBV19 to TRBJ1-2; 7 nucleotides agree with TRBD1. This CDR3 contains 15 residues. Germline-derived CDR1 and CDR2 are LNHDA and SQIVND (reference sequence). The ends lost 4 bases at V and 0 bases at J; junction bases unmatched: 5. The chain's CDR3 is CASSSWDSSNYGYTF. The CDR3 bases are TGTGCCAGTAGTAGCTGGGACAGCTCTAACTATGGCTACACCTTC.

The chain uses TRBV7-9 and TRBJ2-1; 10 bases are shared with TRBD2. Looked up from germline, CDR1 is SEHNR and CDR2 is FQNEAQ (reference sequence). The CDR3 runs to 15 residues. V gave up 4 bases and J gave up 8 bases; unmatched junction bases: 8. DNA for the CDR3: TGTGCCAGCAGCTCCTCCGGGACTAGCGTACATGAGCAGTTCTTC. It translates to CASSSSGTSVHEQFF.

The CDR3 protein is CASSLKDRNQPQHF. In DNA, the CDR3 is TGTGCCAGCAGTTTAAAGGACAGAAATCAGCCCCAGCATTTT. The J gene is TRBJ1-5, the V gene TRBV28; possibly TRBD1 for D (6 bases). Trimming took 2 bases from V and 4 from J, leaving 9 bases between them. Germline lookup yields CDR1 MDHEN and CDR2 SYDVKM. This CDR3 is 14 amino acids long.

This chain links TRBV7-3 with TRBJ2-1; 7 bases map to TRBD1. Trimming removed 5 bases from V and 5 bases from J; junction bases left unmatched: 6. Germline V gene lookup returns CDR1 SGHTA and CDR2 FQGTGA. The CDR3 is made up of 14 amino acids. CDR3 sequence (DNA): TGTGCCAGCAGCGCACAGGGGACCCACAATGAGCAGTTCTTC. This sequence encodes CASSAQGTHNEQFF.

The V gene is TRBV6-4, the J gene TRBJ2-1, with TRBD1 identical over 8 bases. V shed 8 bases and J 8 bases; nucleotides not matched to a gene: 14. Germline values: CDR1 MRHNA, CDR2 SNTAGT. The length of the CDR3 is 15 residues. The CDR3 sequence: CASGAMAGGIDEQFF. CDR3 nucleotides: TGTGCCAGCGGTGCGATGGCAGGGGGCATCGATGAGCAGTTCTTC.

The V and J genes are TRBV2 and TRBJ1-2; D is unresolved. The CDR3 covers 15 residues. V lost 3 bases to trimming and J lost 6 bases, with 17 bases between them. The germline V gene encodes CDR1 SNHLY and CDR2 FYNNEI. This CDR3 reads CASSDYAGTRNGYTF. The DNA for the CDR3 is TGTGCCAGCAGTGATTACGCAGGAACCCGAAATGGCTACACCTTC.

V is TRBV6-1 and J is TRBJ1-6, with D possibly TRBD1 on 5 matching bases. The V end lost 7 bases, the J end lost 7 bases, and 11 bases lay between the germline ends. The CDR3 is 13 residues long. Germline-derived CDR1 and CDR2 are MNHNS and SASEGT. For the CDR3, the DNA is TGTGCCAGCACTGGGGAGGGGAATTCACCCCTCCACTTT. This gives the protein CASTGEGNSPLHF.

This chain uses TRBV11-2 with TRBJ2-1; TRBD1 agrees at 10 bases. CDR3 length equals 15 residues. With 1 base clipped from V and 6 bases from J, the junction kept 3 bases outside the gene matches. CDR1 SGHAT and CDR2 FQNNGV come from the germline V gene. The CDR3 nucleotides are TGTGCCAGCAGCTTAGCAGGACAGGGGGTCAATGAGCAGTTCTTC. This sequence encodes CASSLAGQGVNEQFF.

The chain joins TRBV5-4 to TRBJ2-3; 7 bases are a match to TRBD1. With 4 bases clipped from V and 3 bases from J, the junction kept 11 bases outside the gene matches. CDR3 length: 16 residues. Germline loops: CDR1 SGHNT, CDR2 YYREEE (reference sequence). For the CDR3, the DNA is TGTGCCAGCAGCCCGATGGGCACAGGGGTAACAGATACGCAGTATTTT. This codes for CASSPMGTGVTDTQYF.

CDR3 in amino acids: CASSDEVNTEAFF. The CDR3 DNA reads as TGCGCCAGCAGCGACGAGGTGAACACTGAAGCTTTCTTT. The chain links TRBV5-1 to TRBJ1-1; no clear D. Germline CDR1 and CDR2: SGHRS and YFSETQ. The CDR3 sequence is 13 residues long. The ends were cut back, 4 bases at V and 0 bases at J, with 7 bases in the middle.

On this clone: The junction and the germline gene differ at one end; a read error may be behind it. For the CDR3, the DNA is TGTGCTAGCAGCAGATCCGGGACTACCGGGGAGACCCAGTACTTC. This codes for CASSRSGTTGETQYF. The chain joins TRBV7-7 to TRBJ2-5; 7 nucleotides align to TRBD2. This CDR3 spans 15 amino acids. The germline V gene has CDR1 SSHAT and CDR2 FNYEAQ (reference sequence).

The chain links TRBV5-6 to TRBJ1-1; TRBD1 aligns across 9 bases. The V gene end was trimmed by 4 bases and the J gene end by 0 bases; junction bases not matched to a gene: 16. Germline V gives CDR1 SGHDT, CDR2 YYEEEE. The CDR3 length is 19 residues. The CDR3 coding sequence is TGTGCCAGCAGCGGCCACAGGGGGCCGGGTCGAGTAATGAACACTGAAGCTTTCTTT. Translated, it gives CASSGHRGPGRVMNTEAFF.

V gene TRBV12-5 combines with J gene TRBJ1-4, with D perhaps TRBD1 (6 bases). The germline V gene has CDR1 LGHNT and CDR2 FRNRAP. Trimming took 2 bases from V and 5 from J, leaving 15 bases between them. The CDR3 spans 16 residues. The CDR3 DNA is TGTGCTAGTGGTTTGCCGAACAGGGTTGGAAATGAAAAACTGTTTTTT. Its translation is CASGLPNRVGNEKLFF.

V is TRBV9 and J is TRBJ1-5, with D perhaps matching TRBD1 (5 bases). From germline, CDR1 is SGDLS and CDR2 YYNGEE. This CDR3 comprises 14 residues. V lost 0 bases and J 8 bases, leaving 12 bases between the germline ends. Written as DNA, the CDR3 is TGTGCCAGCAGCGTAGGGGCAGGGTCTGAGCCCCAGCATTTT. Translation gives CASSVGAGSEPQHF.

Sample share makes this clone medium-sized (0.01 to 0.1%). The chain uses TRBV4-2 and TRBJ1-5; 9 bases match TRBD1. The V gene's germline CDR1 is LGHNA and CDR2 YNFKEQ. J was trimmed by 6 bases and V by 4 bases; bases with no gene match: 10. There are 16 residues in the CDR3. CDR3 protein: CASSPQRTGAIQPQHF. CDR3 sequence (DNA): TGTGCCAGCAGCCCCCAAAGGACAGGGGCGATTCAGCCCCAGCATTTT.

This sequence joins TRBV6-6 and TRBJ1-5; TRBD1 agrees at 7 bases. Germline assignment: CDR1 MNHNY and CDR2 SVGAGI (reference sequence). V dropped 7 bases and J dropped 2; count of bases not matched to a gene: 8. This CDR3 has 15 residues. As DNA, the CDR3 is TGTGCCAGCACTACGGAAGGACAGGGCAATCAGCCCCAGCATTTT. It translates to CASTTEGQGNQPQHF.

V and J are TRBV5-4 and TRBJ1-4; 10 bases are a match to TRBD1. Per the germline V gene, CDR1 is SGHNT and CDR2 is YYREEE (reference sequence). The length of the CDR3 is 14 residues. V shed 4 bases and J 8 bases; nucleotides not matched to a gene: 5. The CDR3 DNA sequence: TGTGCCAGCAGCCCCGGGACAGGGGAGGAAAAACTGTTTTTT. Translated: CASSPGTGEEKLFF.

This clone showed up just a few times. V usage is TRBV5-5 and J usage is TRBJ1-4, with a weak D call TRBD1 (5 bases). The CDR3 is 14 amino acids. The germline gives CDR1 SGHKS, CDR2 YYEKEE (reference sequence). Trimming removed 4 bases from V and 8 bases from J, with 15 bases in between. In DNA, the CDR3 is TGTGCCAGCAGCCTCATGCAGGGCAGCGAAAAACTGTTTTTT. Protein product: CASSLMQGSEKLFF.

V and J are TRBV9 and TRBJ1-1; D might be TRBD1 (5 bases). V dropped 0 bases and J dropped 4 bases, with 7 bases sitting between them. The CDR3 has 13 residues. CDR1 SGDLS and CDR2 YYNGEE come from the germline V gene. The CDR3 DNA sequence: TGTGCCAGCAGCGTAGTCCAGGGCACTGAAGCTTTCTTT. This gives the protein CASSVVQGTEAFF.

The chain is built from TRBV5-4 and TRBJ2-7; 7 bases fit TRBD2. Germline CDR1 SGHNT, CDR2 YYREEE (reference sequence). This CDR3 is built from 15 residues. The junction had 7 bases not matched to a gene; V was cut back by 2 bases and J by 2 bases. The CDR3 loop is CASSFDPSGTYEQYF. CDR3 nucleotide sequence: TGTGCCAGCAGCTTCGACCCTAGCGGTACCTACGAGCAGTACTTC.